This T cell receptor beta chain was captured in a study of neurological immune-mediated disorders. Study results and caveats: Private repertoires in all groups were suggested by the absence of shared CDR3 amino acid sequences among expanded clones across subjects.

TCRdb fed the 5' RACE reads into MiXCR, producing one record per CDR3 protein. This sample yields 45,000 to 55,000 distinct CDR3 sequences, of which approximately 3.9% are seen a single time; over 5.5% belongs to the top ten. CDR3 size: 16 residues. J was trimmed by 0 bases and V by 1 base; bases with no gene match: 4. Germline V CDR1 and CDR2: LGHDT, YNNKEL (reference sequence). This clonotype was counted at least ten times. Its antigen is unidentified. Unsorted libraries were prepared from 2 million PBMCs held at -80 C. V is TRBV3-1 and J is TRBJ2-3; 7 nucleotides line up with TRBD1. This clonotype was obtained from a man aged 55 to 70 with multiple sclerosis. Source material: PBMCs. CDR3 region: CASSQGTGSSTDTQYF. DNA for the CDR3: TGTGCCAGCAGCCAAGGGACAGGTTCTAGCACAGATACGCAGTATTTT.